This T cell receptor (beta chain) was captured in a study of OX40 agonist ivuxolimab in advanced cancers. In the study overall: Ivuxolimab doses were 0.01, 0.1, 0.3, 1.5, 3 or 10 mg/kg every 2 weeks. The study reported partial responses in three patients: one hepatocellular carcinoma, two cutaneous melanoma. Study-level findings and limits: The study found among the lowest clonal expansion in partial responders at 0.1-3.0 mg/kg.

Clones were read by immunoSEQ multiplex PCR, and TCRdb kept only the in-frame ones, dropping some. The profile covers under 25,000 clones, with 86% appearing a single time and around a sixth taken by the ten largest. Notes on this clone: What it binds is unknown.

V shed 2 bases and J shed 8 bases, with 12 bases lying between them. The germline CDR1 and CDR2 sequences are SGHTA and FQGNSA. The CDR3 has 13 residues. The sequencing used CD4+ or CD8+ T cells sorted from blood, collected in a trial of the OX40 agonist ivuxolimab. The rearrangement uses TRBV7-2 and TRBJ1-2; no reliable D call. This receptor was identified in an adult with an advanced solid tumor such as melanoma, head and neck, liver or kidney cancer. The CDR3 coding sequence is TGTGCCAGCAGCTTAAAGGACCGTCTAGGCTACACCTTC. This sequence encodes CASSLKDRLGYTF.